The clone carrying this T cell receptor delta chain has just a few counts. Other DNA sequences in this specimen translate into the identical CDR3. The data stem from a study of gammadelta T cells in human blood. TCRdb reran clone calling via CATT on the RT-PCR reads. Of around 1,100 delta-chain clones in the sample, more than 20% were seen once. J gave up 0 bases and V 5 bases, and 33 bases lay outside the gene matches. This CDR3 region has 26 residues. CDR1 and CDR2 (germline): TSWWSYY, QGS. The sequence was collected from a human donor. The sequenced sample was non-Vgamma9Vdelta2 gamma-delta T cells from infant blood. The chain employs TRDV1 and TRDJ1; 13 nucleotides align to TRDD3. CDR3 DNA: TGTGCTCTTGGGTCCGGGGGTCTTTCCTGCCCCCTTACTGGGGGATACGCGCGAATGTACACCGATAAACTCATCTTT. Protein: CALGSGGLSCPLTGGYARMYTDKLIF.